This T cell receptor (beta chain) originates from a study of blood T cells in healthy people across ages. The authors ran a second PCR of about 7 to 11 cycles using a sample-barcoded 5' primer and a J-beta primer mix. One entry per CDR3 protein, called by TCRdb with MiXCR from the 5' RACE reads. Altogether more than 500,000 distinct CDR3 sequences are present, around 27% being singletons, with the ten largest covering approximately 3.7%. This CDR3 has 15 residues. CDR1 DFQATT and CDR2 SNEGSKA come from the germline V gene (reference sequence). Trimming shortened V by 3 bases and J by 5 bases, and 16 bases separated the two germline ends. Total RNA, at least 6 micrograms per sample, came from PBMCs. This sample was shared with a second study, whose subject was T cells of mothers and their children. That investigation notes: Sequencing got over 8.5 million TCR beta CDR3 reads from each mother and roughly 3 million from each child. None of the identified T cell clones proved to be persistent microchimeric clones.

Sequencing was done on a sample of blood. This sequence was found in a boy aged 2 to 10 in good health. The genes are TRBV20-1 and TRBJ1-4, with D possibly TRBD1 on 6 matching bases. The CDR3 loop is CSARLGGRLNEKLFF. The DNA for the CDR3 is TGCAGTGCTAGGTTAGGGGGGCGTCTAAATGAAAAACTGTTTTTT.